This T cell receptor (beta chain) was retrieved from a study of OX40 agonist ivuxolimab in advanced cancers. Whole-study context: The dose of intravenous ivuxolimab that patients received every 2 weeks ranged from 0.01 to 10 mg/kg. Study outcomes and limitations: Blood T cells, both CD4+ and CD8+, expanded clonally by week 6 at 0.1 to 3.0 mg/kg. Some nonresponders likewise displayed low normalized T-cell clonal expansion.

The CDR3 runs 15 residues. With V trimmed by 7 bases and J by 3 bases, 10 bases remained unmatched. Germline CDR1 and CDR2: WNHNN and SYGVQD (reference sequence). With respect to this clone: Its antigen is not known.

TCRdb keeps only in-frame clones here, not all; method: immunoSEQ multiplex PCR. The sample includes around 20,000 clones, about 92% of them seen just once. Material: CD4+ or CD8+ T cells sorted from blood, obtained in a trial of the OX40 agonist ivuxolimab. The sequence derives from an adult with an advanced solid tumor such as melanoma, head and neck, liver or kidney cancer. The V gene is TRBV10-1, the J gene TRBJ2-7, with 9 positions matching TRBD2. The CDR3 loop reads CASIGRGGRDYEQYF. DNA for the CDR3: TGCGCCAGCATCGGGAGGGGCGGGAGGGACTACGAGCAGTACTTC.